Following are 21 T cell receptor beta chains from one sample sequenced in a study of human T cells and chemical hapten exposure. Time point noted: patch test 3, about 24 weeks after DPC sensitization. Indicated treatment: therapeutic diphenylcyclopropenone sensitization with weekly scalp DPC. TCRdb redid the calling of the RACE reads with MiXCR, one entry per CDR3 protein. The table has about 82,000 distinct CDR3 sequences, 13% seen once. The sequences come from whole blood, collected in connection with sensitization to the hapten diphenylcyclopropenone (DPC). Receptors originate from a woman in her fifties or sixties with alopecia areata. Some clones in this sample may be carry-over from other donors' samples.

This clonotype was observed many times. V usage is TRBV6-6 and J usage is TRBJ2-1, with TRBD1 matching over 9 bases. The germline CDR1 and CDR2 sequences are MNHNY and SVGAGI (reference sequence). J lost 9 bases, V lost 6 bases, and 3 bases had no gene match. The CDR3 loop spans 12 amino acids. CDR3 DNA: TGTGCCAGCAGAAGGGACAGGGTTGAGCAGTTCTTC. Residues: CASRRDRVEQFF.

This clonotype was counted ten times or more. This rearrangement joins TRBV18 to TRBJ1-1; D not resolved. The CDR3 loop spans 15 amino acids. V was shortened by 6 bases and J by 0 bases, with 14 bases between the two germline ends. Germline V gene lookup returns CDR1 KGHSH and CDR2 LQKENI. The CDR3 bases are TGTGCCAGCTCCCTCTCCATGGGTATGAACACTGAAGCTTTCTTT. It translates to CASSLSMGMNTEAFF.

This clonotype appeared many times. The V and J genes are TRBV2 and TRBJ2-7, with D maybe TRBD1 (6 bases). V was pared by 7 bases and J by 7 bases, with 17 bases between. CDR1 and CDR2 (germline): SNHLY, FYNNEI. The CDR3 has 13 residues. CDR3 residues: CASNRDTDGEQYF. In nucleotides, the CDR3 is TGTGCCAGCAACCGGGACACAGATGGAGAGCAGTACTTC.

This clonotype was recorded a few times. The gene calls are TRBV4-2 and TRBJ1-4; D call uncertain. The CDR3 runs to 13 residues. Germline V gene lookup returns CDR1 LGHNA and CDR2 YNFKEQ. The germline V and J ends were trimmed by 3 bases and 5 bases, with 7 bases remaining between them. The DNA for the CDR3 is TGTGCCAGCAGCCACGTTCGAAATGAAAAACTGTTTTTT. This translates into CASSHVRNEKLFF.

The J gene is TRBJ1-2, the V gene TRBV18; 10 positions match TRBD1. The CDR3 extends over 15 amino acids. CDR1 and CDR2 (germline): KGHSH, LQKENI. Trimming cost V 2 bases and J 8 bases; bases outside gene matches: 8. This chain's CDR3 is CASSPYGTGEYGYTF. The DNA for the CDR3 is TGTGCCAGCTCACCATACGGGACAGGGGAATACGGCTACACCTTC.

Worth noting for this clonotype: With a much larger clone just one base away, this may be a read error. The gene calls are TRBV29-1 and TRBJ1-1; D not resolved. The CDR3 loop spans 11 amino acids. Germline V gene sequence: CDR1 SQVTM, CDR2 ANQGSEA. The CDR3, as DNA: TGCGGCGTTGGTCAGAACACTGAAGCTTTCTTT. Translated, it gives CGVGQNTEAFF.

This clonotype was observed a few times. The rearrangement links TRBV9 to TRBJ2-6; D is perhaps TRBD1 (6 bases). V shed 0 bases and J shed 1 base, with 14 bases lying between them. The CDR3 extends over 18 amino acids. CDR1 is SGDLS, CDR2 YYNGEE, per germline. For the CDR3, the DNA is TGTGCCAGCAGCGTAGCTGGCGGACAGTGGTCTGGGGCCAACGTCCTGACTTTC. It translates to CASSVAGGQWSGANVLTF. The variable domain in full, completed from reference TRBV9 and TRBJ2-6, reads DSGVTQTPKHLITATGQRVTLRCSPRSGDLSVYWYQQSLDQGLQFLIQYYNGEERAKGNILERFSAQQFPDLHSELNLSSLELGDSALYFCASSVAGGQWSGANVLTFGAGSRLTVL.

Ten or more counts support this clonotype. The rearrangement joins TRBV15 to TRBJ2-3; no definite D call. Trimming stripped 0 bases from V and 4 bases from J, with 5 bases between. The germline V gene has CDR1 LNHNV and CDR2 YYDKDF (reference sequence). The CDR3 covers 13 residues. CDR3 DNA sequence: TGTGCCACCAGCAGAGATCGGGCAGATACGCAGTATTTT. Translation: CATSRDRADTQYF.

This clonotype was seen ten or more times. The J gene is TRBJ2-3, the V gene TRBV14; D is possibly TRBD1 (6 bases). The CDR3 runs 16 residues. Germline V lookup: CDR1 SGHDN, CDR2 FVKESK. The germline V and J ends were trimmed by 5 bases and 5 bases, with 20 bases remaining between them. CDR3: CASSVVGAGAEDTQYF. The CDR3 DNA follows: TGTGCCAGCAGCGTAGTAGGGGCAGGGGCTGAAGATACGCAGTATTTT. The whole variable domain, remainder taken from reference TRBV14 and TRBJ2-3, is EAGVTQFPSHSVIEKGQTVTLRCDPISGHDNLYWYRRVMGKEIKFLLHFVKESKQDESGMPNNRFLAERTGGTYSTLKVQPAELEDSGVYFCASSVVGAGAEDTQYFGPGTRLTVL.

V and J are TRBV20-1 and TRBJ2-1; the D call may be TRBD1 or TRBD2 (5 bases each). Germline CDR1 is DFQATT and CDR2 is SNEGSKA (reference sequence). This CDR3 is built from 14 residues. Trimming took off 3 bases at V and 0 bases at J, with 9 bases between the two ends. The chain's CDR3 is CSASKGSSYNEQFF. CDR3 DNA sequence: TGCAGTGCTAGTAAGGGGAGCTCCTACAATGAGCAGTTCTTC.

The V call is TRBV12-3 or TRBV12-4, the J call TRBJ2-3; D remains unclear. The CDR3 has 12 amino acids. V was cut by 2 bases and J by 6 bases, with 6 bases left in between. CDR3 nucleotide sequence: TGTGCCAGCAGTTTATTAGGCGATACGCAGTATTTT. The encoded protein is CASSLLGDTQYF.

This clonotype was counted a few times. This chain uses TRBV3-1 with TRBJ2-7; unclear D gene. Germline lookup yields CDR1 LGHDT and CDR2 YNNKEL (reference sequence). V lost 1 base, J lost 4 bases, and 17 bases lay in between. There are 16 residues in the CDR3. This CDR3 is CASSQARAAFGYEQYF. In DNA form, the CDR3 reads TGTGCCAGCAGCCAAGCACGGGCTGCTTTCGGGTACGAGCAGTACTTC.

This clonotype showed up just a few times. The V call is TRBV5-1, the J call TRBJ2-5; TRBD2 agrees at 8 bases. The germline gives CDR1 SGHRS, CDR2 YFSETQ. The length of the CDR3 is 16 residues. Trimming cost V 0 bases and J 7 bases; bases outside gene matches: 11. CDR3 protein: CASSLGLAGTWVTQYF. As DNA, the CDR3 is TGCGCCAGCAGCTTGGGGCTAGCGGGCACCTGGGTGACCCAGTACTTC.

A few counts support this clonotype. The chain employs TRBV7-9 and TRBJ2-7, with 7 bases aligning to TRBD2. The J segment lost 3 bases and the V segment lost 2 bases, leaving 4 bases of the junction unmatched. The CDR3 length is 14 residues. Germline V gives CDR1 SEHNR, CDR2 FQNEAQ (reference sequence). The CDR3 nucleotides are TGTGCCAGCAGCTTATCCGGACTAGTCTACGAGCAGTACTTC. This encodes CASSLSGLVYEQYF.

This clonotype came up a few times. The chain recombines TRBV7-9 with TRBJ2-1, with D perhaps matching TRBD2 (6 bases). CDR3 length: 14 residues. CDR1 is SEHNR and CDR2 is FQNEAQ in the germline V gene (reference sequence). Trimming cost V 8 bases and J 0 bases, with 11 bases left between them. The CDR3 reads CASAAGISYNEQFF. The CDR3 DNA reads TGTGCCAGCGCGGCGGGAATCTCCTACAATGAGCAGTTCTTC. The variable domain in full, with the rest retrieved from reference TRBV7-9 and TRBJ2-1, is DTGVSQNPRHKITKRGQNVTFRCDPISEHNRLYWYRQTLGQGPEFLTYFQNEAQLEKSRLLSDRFSAERPKGSFSTLEIQRTEQGDSAMYLCASAAGISYNEQFFGPGTRLTVL.

Many counts were recorded for this clonotype. This chain uses TRBV10-3 with TRBJ2-3; D is possibly TRBD2 (6 bases). The CDR3 totals 16 residues. CDR1 is ENHRY, CDR2 SYGVKD, per germline. Trimming stripped 2 bases from V and 2 bases from J, with 14 bases between. CDR3 region: CAISEGLAPSTDTQYF. CDR3 DNA: TGTGCCATCAGTGAGGGTCTAGCGCCCTCCACAGATACGCAGTATTTT.

This clonotype came up a few times. The CDR3 DNA reads TGTGCCAGCAGCTTAGCTGGCAGGGTCGGGACTGAAGCTTTCTTT. Its translation: CASSLAGRVGTEAFF. The chain employs TRBV7-9 and TRBJ1-1, with a possible D match to TRBD1 (5 bases). V was cut by 0 bases and J by 5 bases, with 13 bases left in between. Germline CDR1 is SEHNR and CDR2 is FQNEAQ (reference sequence). The CDR3 loop spans 15 amino acids. Variable domain in full (rest from reference TRBV7-9 and TRBJ1-1): DTGVSQNPRHKITKRGQNVTFRCDPISEHNRLYWYRQTLGQGPEFLTYFQNEAQLEKSRLLSDRFSAERPKGSFSTLEIQRTEQGDSAMYLCASSLAGRVGTEAFFGQGTRLTVV.

The rearrangement uses TRBV9 and TRBJ2-2; the D gene is possibly TRBD2 (6 bases). The V end was cut by 2 bases, the J end by 2 bases, with 13 bases between. CDR1 and CDR2 (germline): SGDLS, YYNGEE. The CDR3 is 16 residues long. Written as DNA, the CDR3 is TGTGCCAGCAGCGTGGACGGGAGCCCTAACACCGGGGAGCTGTTTTTT. It yields the protein CASSVDGSPNTGELFF.

This rearrangement joins TRBV12-5 to TRBJ2-1, with TRBD1 identical over 7 bases. The CDR3 totals 13 residues. Trimming removed 1 base from V and 6 bases from J; junction bases left unmatched: 0. Germline loops: CDR1 LGHNT, CDR2 FRNRAP. The CDR3 nucleotides read TGTGCTAGTGGTTTGGACAGGGGCAATGAGCAGTTCTTC. Translating it yields CASGLDRGNEQFF.

This clonotype was found many times. The rearrangement joins TRBV10-1 to TRBJ2-5; D gene ambiguous. V was clipped by 4 bases and J by 6 bases, with 12 bases between them. CDR1 is WNHNN, CDR2 SYGVQD, per germline (reference sequence). This CDR3 is 13 amino acids long. The CDR3 DNA follows: TGCGCCAGCAGTGCGGATATTCGGAAGACCCAGTACTTC. Its translation is CASSADIRKTQYF.

This chain joins TRBV27 and TRBJ1-1; D gene uncertain. Germline assignment: CDR1 MNHEY and CDR2 SMNVEV (reference sequence). The CDR3 runs 15 residues. The V and J ends lost 5 bases and 0 bases respectively, with 13 bases between them. In DNA form, the CDR3 reads TGTGCCAGCAGTCCGAACACATTAATGAACACTGAAGCTTTCTTT. Translation: CASSPNTLMNTEAFF.